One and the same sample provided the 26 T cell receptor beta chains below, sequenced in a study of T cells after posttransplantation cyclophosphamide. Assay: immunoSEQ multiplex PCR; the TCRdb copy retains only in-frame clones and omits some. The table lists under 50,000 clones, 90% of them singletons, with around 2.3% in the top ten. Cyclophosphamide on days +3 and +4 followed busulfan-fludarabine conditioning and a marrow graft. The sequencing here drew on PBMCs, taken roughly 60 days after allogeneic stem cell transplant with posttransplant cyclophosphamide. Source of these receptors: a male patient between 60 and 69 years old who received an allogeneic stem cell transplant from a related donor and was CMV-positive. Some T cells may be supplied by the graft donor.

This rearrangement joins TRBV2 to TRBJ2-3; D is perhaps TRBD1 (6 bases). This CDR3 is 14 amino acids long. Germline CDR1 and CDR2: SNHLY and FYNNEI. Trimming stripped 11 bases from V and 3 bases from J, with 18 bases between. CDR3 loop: CAFCPPGVTDTQYF. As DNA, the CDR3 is TGTGCCTTTTGCCCCCCAGGGGTGACAGATACGCAGTATTTT. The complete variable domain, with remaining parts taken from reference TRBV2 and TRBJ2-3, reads EPEVTQTPSHQVTQMGQEVILRCVPISNHLYFYWYRQILGQKVEFLVSFYNNEISEKSEIFDDQFSVERPDGSNFTLKIRSTKLEDSAMYFCAFCPPGVTDTQYFGPGTRLTVL.

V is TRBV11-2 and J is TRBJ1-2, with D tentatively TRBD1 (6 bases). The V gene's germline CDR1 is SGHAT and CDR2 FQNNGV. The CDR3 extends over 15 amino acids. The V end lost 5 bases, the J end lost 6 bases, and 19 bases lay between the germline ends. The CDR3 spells CASSPGVRAADGYTF. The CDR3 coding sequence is TGTGCCAGCAGCCCAGGGGTCAGGGCAGCGGATGGCTACACCTTC.

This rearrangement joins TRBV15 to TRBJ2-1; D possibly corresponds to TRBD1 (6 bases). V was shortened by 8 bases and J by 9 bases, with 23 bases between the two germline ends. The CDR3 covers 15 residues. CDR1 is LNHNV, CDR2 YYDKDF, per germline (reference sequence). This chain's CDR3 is CATGRGTPQGGEQFF. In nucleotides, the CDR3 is TGTGCCACCGGGAGAGGGACACCCCAAGGCGGTGAGCAGTTCTTC.

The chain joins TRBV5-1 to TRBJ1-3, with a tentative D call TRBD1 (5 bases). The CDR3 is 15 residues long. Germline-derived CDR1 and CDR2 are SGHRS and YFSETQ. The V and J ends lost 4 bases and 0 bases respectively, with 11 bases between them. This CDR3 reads CASSQQVPSGNTIYF. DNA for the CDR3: TGCGCCAGCAGCCAACAGGTCCCCTCTGGAAACACCATATATTTT.

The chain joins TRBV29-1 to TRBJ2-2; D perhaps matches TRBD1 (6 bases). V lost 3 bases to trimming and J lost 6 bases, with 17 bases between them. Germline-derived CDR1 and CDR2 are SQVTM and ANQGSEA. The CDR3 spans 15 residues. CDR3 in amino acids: CSVDGGSIVAGELFF. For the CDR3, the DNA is TGCAGCGTTGATGGGGGCTCTATAGTGGCCGGGGAGCTGTTTTTT.

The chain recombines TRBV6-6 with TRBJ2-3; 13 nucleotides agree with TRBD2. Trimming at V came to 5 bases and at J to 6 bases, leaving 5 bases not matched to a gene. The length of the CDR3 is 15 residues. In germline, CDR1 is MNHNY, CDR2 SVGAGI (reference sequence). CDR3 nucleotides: TGTGCCAGCAGTCTGACTAGCGGGGGGATGGATACGCAGTATTTT. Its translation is CASSLTSGGMDTQYF.

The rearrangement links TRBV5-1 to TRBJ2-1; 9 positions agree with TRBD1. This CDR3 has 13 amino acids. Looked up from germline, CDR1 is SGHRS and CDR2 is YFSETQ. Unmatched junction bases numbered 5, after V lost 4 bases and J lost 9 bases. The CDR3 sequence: CASSRDRVTEQFF. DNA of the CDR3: TGCGCCAGCAGCAGGGACAGGGTGACTGAGCAGTTCTTC. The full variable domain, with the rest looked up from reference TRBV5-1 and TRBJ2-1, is KAGVTQTPRYLIKTRGQQVTLSCSPISGHRSVSWYQQTPGQGLQFLFEYFSETQRNKGNFPGRFSGRQFSNSRSEMNVSTLELGDSALYLCASSRDRVTEQFFGPGTRLTVL.

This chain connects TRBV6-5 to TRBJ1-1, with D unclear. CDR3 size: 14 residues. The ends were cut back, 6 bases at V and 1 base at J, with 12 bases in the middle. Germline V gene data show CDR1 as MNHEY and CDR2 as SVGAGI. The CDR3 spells CASRPPGGNTEAFF. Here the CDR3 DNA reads TGTGCCAGCAGACCACCCGGAGGGAACACTGAAGCTTTCTTT.

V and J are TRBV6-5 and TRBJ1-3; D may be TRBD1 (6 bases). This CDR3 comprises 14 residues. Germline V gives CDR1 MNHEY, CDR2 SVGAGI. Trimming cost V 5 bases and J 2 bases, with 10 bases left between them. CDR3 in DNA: TGTGCCAGCAGTGTGGGGGGGCCTGGAAACACCATATATTTT. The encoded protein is CASSVGGPGNTIYF.

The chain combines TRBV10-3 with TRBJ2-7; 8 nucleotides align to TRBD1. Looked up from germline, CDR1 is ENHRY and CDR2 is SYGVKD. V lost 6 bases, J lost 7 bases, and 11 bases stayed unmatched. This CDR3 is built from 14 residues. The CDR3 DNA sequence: TGTGCCATCAGGGACAGGGACTGGTTGGGTGAGCAGTACTTC. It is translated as CAIRDRDWLGEQYF.

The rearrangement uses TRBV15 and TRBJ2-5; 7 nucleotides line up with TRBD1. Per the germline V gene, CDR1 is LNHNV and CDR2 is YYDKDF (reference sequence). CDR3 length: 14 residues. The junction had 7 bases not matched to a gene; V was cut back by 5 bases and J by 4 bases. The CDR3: CATSGTGVIETQYF. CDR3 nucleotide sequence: TGTGCCACCAGCGGTACAGGGGTAATAGAGACCCAGTACTTC.

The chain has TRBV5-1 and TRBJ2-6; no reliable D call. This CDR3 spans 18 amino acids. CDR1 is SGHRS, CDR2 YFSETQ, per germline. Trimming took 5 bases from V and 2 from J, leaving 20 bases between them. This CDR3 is CASSFQTGRSTGANVLTF. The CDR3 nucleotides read TGCGCCAGCAGTTTCCAGACCGGCAGGTCCACTGGGGCCAACGTCCTGACTTTC. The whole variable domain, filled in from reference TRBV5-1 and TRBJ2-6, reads KAGVTQTPRYLIKTRGQQVTLSCSPISGHRSVSWYQQTPGQGLQFLFEYFSETQRNKGNFPGRFSGRQFSNSRSEMNVSTLELGDSALYLCASSFQTGRSTGANVLTFGAGSRLTVL.

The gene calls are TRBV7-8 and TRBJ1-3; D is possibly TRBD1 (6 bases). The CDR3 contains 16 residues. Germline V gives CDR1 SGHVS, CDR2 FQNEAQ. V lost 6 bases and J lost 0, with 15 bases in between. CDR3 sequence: CASSIAGVFSGNTIYF. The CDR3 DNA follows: TGTGCCAGCAGTATAGCAGGGGTCTTCTCTGGAAACACCATATATTTT.

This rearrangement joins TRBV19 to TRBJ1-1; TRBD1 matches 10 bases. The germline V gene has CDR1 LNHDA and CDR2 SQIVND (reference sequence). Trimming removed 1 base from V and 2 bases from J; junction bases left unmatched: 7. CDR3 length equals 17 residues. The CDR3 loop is CASSIVPGTGANTEAFF. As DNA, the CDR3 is TGTGCCAGTAGTATAGTACCGGGGACAGGGGCCAACACTGAAGCTTTCTTT.

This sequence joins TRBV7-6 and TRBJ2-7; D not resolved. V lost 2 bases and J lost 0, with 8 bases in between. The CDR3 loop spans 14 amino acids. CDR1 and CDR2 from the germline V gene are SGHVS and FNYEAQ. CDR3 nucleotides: TGTGCCAGCAGCTTAAATGTGGGCTCCTACGAGCAGTACGTC. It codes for CASSLNVGSYEQYV.

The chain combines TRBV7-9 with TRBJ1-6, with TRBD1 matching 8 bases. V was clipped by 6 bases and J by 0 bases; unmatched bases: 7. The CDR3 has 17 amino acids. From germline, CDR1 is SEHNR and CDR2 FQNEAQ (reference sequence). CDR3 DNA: TGTGCCAGCAGTTGGACAGGGTTGCGCTCCTATAATTCACCCCTCCACTTT. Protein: CASSWTGLRSYNSPLHF.

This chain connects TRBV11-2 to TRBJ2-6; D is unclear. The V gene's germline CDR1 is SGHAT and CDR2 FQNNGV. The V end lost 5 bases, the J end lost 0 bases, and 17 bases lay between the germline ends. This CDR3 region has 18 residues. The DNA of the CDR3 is TGTGCCAGCAGCCTAGGGTCATTCCCTAGCTCTGGGGCCAACGTCCTGACTTTC. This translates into CASSLGSFPSSGANVLTF.

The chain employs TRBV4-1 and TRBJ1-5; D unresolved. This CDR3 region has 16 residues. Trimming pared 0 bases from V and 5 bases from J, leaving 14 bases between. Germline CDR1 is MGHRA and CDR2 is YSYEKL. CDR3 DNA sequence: TGCGCCAGCAGCCAAGAGGTAGGGAGGATAGATCAGCCCCAGCATTTT. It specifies CASSQEVGRIDQPQHF.

CDR3 DNA: TGCGCCAGCAGCCAAGATCCGGTAACGGGACTAGCGGGGGGGCTAAACTACAATGAGCAGTTCTTC. It is translated as CASSQDPVTGLAGGLNYNEQFF. The chain employs TRBV4-1 and TRBJ2-1; 16 bases are a match to TRBD2. V was clipped by 0 bases and J by 3 bases; unmatched bases: 14. CDR3 length equals 22 residues. CDR1 is MGHRA, CDR2 YSYEKL, per germline.

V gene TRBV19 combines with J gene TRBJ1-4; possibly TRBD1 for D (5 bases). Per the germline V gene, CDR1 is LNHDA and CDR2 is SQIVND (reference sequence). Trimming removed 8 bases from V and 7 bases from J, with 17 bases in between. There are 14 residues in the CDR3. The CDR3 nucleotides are TGTGCCAGTGGGGGGTGGAGCTTTAGTGAAAAACTGTTTTTT. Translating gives CASGGWSFSEKLFF.

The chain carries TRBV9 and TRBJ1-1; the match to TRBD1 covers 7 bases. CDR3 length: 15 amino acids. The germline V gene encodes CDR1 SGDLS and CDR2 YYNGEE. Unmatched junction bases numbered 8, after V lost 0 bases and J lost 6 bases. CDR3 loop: CASSVVTGAVAEAFF. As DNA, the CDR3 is TGTGCCAGCAGCGTAGTAACAGGGGCAGTAGCTGAAGCTTTCTTT.

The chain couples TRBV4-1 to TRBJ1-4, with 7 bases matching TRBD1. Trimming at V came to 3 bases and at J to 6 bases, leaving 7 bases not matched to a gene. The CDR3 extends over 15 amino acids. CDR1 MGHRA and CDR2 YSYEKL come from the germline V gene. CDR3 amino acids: CASSHSRTGDEKLFF. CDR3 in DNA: TGCGCCAGCAGCCACAGTAGGACAGGTGATGAAAAACTGTTTTTT.

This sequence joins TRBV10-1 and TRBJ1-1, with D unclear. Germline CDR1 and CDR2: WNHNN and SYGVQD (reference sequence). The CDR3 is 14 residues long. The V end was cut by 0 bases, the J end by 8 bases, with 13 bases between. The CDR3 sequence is CASSESSRVREAFF. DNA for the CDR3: TGCGCCAGCAGTGAGTCGTCCCGGGTACGCGAAGCTTTCTTT.

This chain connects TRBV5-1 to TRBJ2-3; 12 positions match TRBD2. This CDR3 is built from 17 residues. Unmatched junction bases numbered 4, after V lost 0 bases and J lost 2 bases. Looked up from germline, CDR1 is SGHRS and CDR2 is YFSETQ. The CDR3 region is CASSLGLAGVDTDTQYF. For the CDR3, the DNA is TGCGCCAGCAGCTTGGGACTAGCGGGGGTTGACACAGATACGCAGTATTTT.

The DNA for the CDR3 is TGCGCCAGCAGTCCAGGGACAGTCCCTGAAAAACTGTTTTTT. It specifies CASSPGTVPEKLFF. The V and J genes are TRBV4-1 and TRBJ1-4, with 7 bases matching TRBD1. This CDR3 contains 14 residues. CDR1 and CDR2 from the germline V gene are MGHRA and YSYEKL. V lost 6 bases to trimming and J lost 7 bases; unmatched junction nucleotides: 8.

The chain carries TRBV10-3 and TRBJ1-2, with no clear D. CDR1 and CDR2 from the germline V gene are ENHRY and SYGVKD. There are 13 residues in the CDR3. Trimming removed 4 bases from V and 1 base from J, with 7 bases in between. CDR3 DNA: TGTGCCATCAGTGGGCCAGATAACTATGGCTACACCTTC. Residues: CAISGPDNYGYTF.